This T cell receptor (beta chain) was sequenced for a study of siplizumab effects on memory and regulatory T cells. Study-wide results and limits: Naive T cells, seemingly more diverse than memory cells, seemed major alloresponse contributors. In roughly 75-95% of proliferating CD4+ or CD8+ clones, a naive or memory phenotype could not be assigned.

Unmatched junction bases numbered 7, after V lost 4 bases and J lost 1 base. Germline V gene sequence: CDR1 SGHRS, CDR2 YFSETQ. The CDR3 extends over 16 amino acids. Clones were read by immunoSEQ multiplex PCR, and TCRdb kept only the in-frame ones, dropping some. The sample has roughly 100,000 clones; around 95% are singletons. Of note for this clone: The antigen remains unidentified.

The sequencing input was naive CD4+ T cells sorted from blood. The clonotype originates from a human donor in good health. This chain uses TRBV5-1 with TRBJ2-3, with TRBD2 identical over 9 bases. CDR3 sequence reads: CASSPSGTTGTDTQYF. CDR3 bases: TGCGCCAGCAGCCCTAGCGGGACTACGGGCACAGATACGCAGTATTTT.